This passage covers 8 T cell receptor beta chains from one sample sequenced in a study of CD8 T cells in ankylosing spondylitis. TCRdb redid the calling of the 5' RACE reads with MiXCR, one entry per CDR3 protein. The repertoire holds some 30,000 distinct CDR3 sequences, with more than 5.5% as singletons. Specimen: blood, either unsorted or a sorted T cell fraction (not recorded which). The receptor source for this set is a male donor with ankylosing spondylitis or in good health (not recorded which).

This clonotype was observed many times. The rearrangement joins TRBV4-1 to TRBJ1-1; 7 bases are shared with TRBD1. Germline V gives CDR1 MGHRA, CDR2 YSYEKL. With V trimmed by 2 bases and J by 1 base, 4 bases remained unmatched. The CDR3 runs to 15 residues. Written as DNA, the CDR3 is TGCGCCAGCAGCCAAAACAGGGGCGGGAACACTGAAGCTTTCTTT. Translated: CASSQNRGGNTEAFF.

Ten or more counts support this clonotype. The rearrangement joins TRBV18 to TRBJ2-7, with 7 bases that match TRBD1. CDR1 KGHSH and CDR2 LQKENI come from the germline V gene. This CDR3 is built from 13 residues. V shed 5 bases, J shed 6 bases, and the junction held 7 bases outside the gene matches. CDR3 sequence reads: CASSANRGSEQYF. The CDR3 coding sequence is TGTGCCAGCTCAGCTAACAGGGGAAGCGAGCAGTACTTC.

This clonotype occurred many times. This chain links TRBV5-1 with TRBJ2-4; the D gene is possibly TRBD2 (6 bases). Trimming removed 1 base from V and 5 bases from J, with 16 bases in between. CDR1 is SGHRS, CDR2 YFSETQ, per germline. The CDR3 runs 16 residues. CDR3 residues: CASSLRADSGQNIQYF. CDR3 DNA sequence: TGCGCCAGCAGCTTGAGGGCAGATAGCGGACAAAACATTCAGTACTTC.

In its sample, this clonotype was seen many times. This rearrangement joins TRBV6-4 to TRBJ2-1; the D is unclear. The germline V and J ends were trimmed by 4 bases and 0 bases, with 7 bases remaining between them. Germline CDR1 and CDR2: MRHNA and SNTAGT. This CDR3 is 14 amino acids long. DNA for the CDR3: TGTGCCAGCAGTGCGTCGAGCTCCTACAATGAGCAGTTCTTC. Translating gives CASSASSSYNEQFF.

This clonotype was counted at least ten times. The chain joins TRBV29-1 to TRBJ1-3; D uncertain. CDR1 and CDR2 from the germline V gene are SQVTM and ANQGSEA. V was pared by 1 base and J by 10 bases, with 14 bases between. The CDR3 contains 13 residues. This CDR3 is CSVEGGDGVTIYF. The CDR3, as DNA: TGCAGCGTTGAAGGGGGAGACGGGGTAACCATATATTTT.

This clonotype was detected ten times or more. V gene TRBV29-1 combines with J gene TRBJ2-5; 9 nucleotides align to TRBD1. This CDR3 has 12 residues. The V gene end was trimmed by 5 bases and the J gene end by 4 bases; junction bases not matched to a gene: 2. Germline CDR1 reads SQVTM; CDR2 reads ANQGSEA. The CDR3 coding sequence is TGCAGCGTTCGGGACAGGGTAGAGACCCAGTACTTC. It codes for CSVRDRVETQYF.

This clonotype has ten or more counts. V gene TRBV5-1 combines with J gene TRBJ2-1; 9 positions match TRBD2. CDR1 SGHRS and CDR2 YFSETQ come from the germline V gene. This CDR3 has 17 residues. V trimming: 4 bases; J trimming: 4 bases; junction bases outside the gene matches: 12. CDR3 bases: TGCGCCAGCAGCCGCACAACAAGTAGCGGGAGTTACAATGAGCAGTTCTTC. It encodes CASSRTTSSGSYNEQFF.

This clonotype has a count of ten or more. V is TRBV5-6 and J is TRBJ2-7; 8 nucleotides agree with TRBD2. CDR1 SGHDT and CDR2 YYEEEE come from the germline V gene. The CDR3 totals 15 residues. Trimming at V came to 2 bases and at J to 4 bases, leaving 8 bases not matched to a gene. CDR3 region: CASSFGGTRYYEQYF. The CDR3 region has the DNA TGTGCCAGCAGCTTTGGAGGGACTAGGTATTACGAGCAGTACTTC.